Below are 27 T cell receptor beta chains sequenced from a single sample in a study of control samples from healthy donors and cancer patients. Sequencing used immunoSEQ multiplex PCR; TCRdb keeps in-frame clones, though not all of them. The data contain fewer than 85,000 clones, roughly 91% of them singletons. What was sequenced was blood. The receptors were gathered from a man in his thirties or forties in good health.

This rearrangement joins TRBV7-9 to TRBJ1-3; D gene unclear. The CDR3 consists of 15 residues. The V gene lost 0 bases and the J gene lost 0 bases, with 6 bases spanning the gap. The germline V gene has CDR1 SEHNR and CDR2 FQNEAQ (reference sequence). The chain's CDR3 is CASSLAPSSGNTIYF. In DNA form, the CDR3 reads TGTGCCAGCAGCTTAGCGCCCAGCTCTGGAAACACCATATATTTT.

This clone was seen a handful of times. V and J are TRBV4-2 and TRBJ1-2; tentatively, D is TRBD1 (6 bases). This CDR3 region has 16 residues. Germline CDR1 is LGHNA and CDR2 is YNFKEQ. Deletions cut 0 bases from V and 7 bases from J, with 18 bases between. CDR3 sequence reads: CASSQDPLRGAGGYTF. The DNA of the CDR3 is TGTGCCAGCAGCCAAGACCCGTTGAGGGGGGCGGGTGGCTACACCTTC.

The J gene is TRBJ1-6, the V gene TRBV28; D is undetermined. The V and J ends lost 8 bases and 3 bases respectively, with 14 bases between them. The CDR3 extends over 15 amino acids. Germline CDR1 and CDR2: MDHEN and SYDVKM. CDR3 loop: CASQQLLFYNSPLHF. CDR3 nucleotides: TGTGCCAGCCAACAGCTTCTATTCTATAATTCACCCCTCCACTTT.

The chain links TRBV6-5 to TRBJ2-1; D uncertain. Looked up from germline, CDR1 is MNHEY and CDR2 is SVGAGI. V lost 5 bases, J lost 7 bases, and 6 bases lay in between. The CDR3 covers 11 residues. The CDR3 reads CASSTQNEQFF. For the CDR3, the DNA is TGTGCCAGCAGTACCCAAAATGAGCAGTTCTTC.

The J gene is TRBJ1-5, the V gene TRBV7-2, with 8 nucleotides matching TRBD1. V shed 3 bases and J 7 bases; nucleotides not matched to a gene: 5. The CDR3 length is 14 residues. Germline CDR1 reads SGHTA; CDR2 reads FQGNSA. The CDR3 region has the DNA TGTGCCAGCAGCTTGCCAGGGGGCGAACAGCCCCAGCATTTT. It specifies CASSLPGGEQPQHF.

The gene calls are TRBV5-1 and TRBJ2-2, with TRBD2 matching 9 bases. The V segment lost 5 bases and the J segment 6 bases; nucleotides outside the gene matches: 11. The CDR3 has 16 amino acids. In germline, CDR1 is SGHRS, CDR2 YFSETQ. The CDR3: CASREETSGGAGELFF. CDR3 in DNA: TGCGCCAGCAGGGAGGAGACTAGCGGCGGGGCCGGGGAGCTGTTTTTT.

CDR3 nucleotides: TGCGCCAGCAGCCCGGGACAGGGGACCCAGCAGTACTTC. It encodes CASSPGQGTQQYF. The V and J genes are TRBV5-1 and TRBJ2-7; 10 positions match TRBD1. Germline CDR1 is SGHRS and CDR2 is YFSETQ. CDR3 length: 13 residues. V shed 4 bases and J 8 bases; nucleotides not matched to a gene: 6.

The genes are TRBV6-5 and TRBJ1-2; maybe TRBD1 (5 bases). Per the germline V gene, CDR1 is MNHEY and CDR2 is SVGAGI. The V end lost 7 bases, the J end lost 8 bases, and 17 bases lay between the germline ends. This CDR3 contains 13 residues. CDR3 sequence: CASTAEGIVGYTF. The CDR3 DNA follows: TGTGCCAGCACCGCCGAGGGGATCGTAGGCTACACCTTC.

The chain links TRBV5-8 to TRBJ2-7; 12 positions match TRBD2. Trimming took 1 base from V and 6 from J; bases not matched to a gene: 2. The germline V gene has CDR1 SGHTS and CDR2 YDEGEE. The CDR3 loop spans 14 amino acids. CDR3 bases: TGTGCCAGCAGCTTGACTAGCGGGGGGCCCGAGCAGTACTTC. Protein sequence: CASSLTSGGPEQYF.

The rearrangement links TRBV12-3 or TRBV12-4 to TRBJ1-1; D unclear. This CDR3 comprises 12 residues. The V and J ends lost 5 bases and 4 bases respectively, with 8 bases between them. The CDR3 nucleotides read TGTGCCAGCAGTCCCTACGGCACTGAAGCTTTCTTT. This codes for CASSPYGTEAFF.

The gene calls are TRBV5-6 and TRBJ2-3, with a tentative D call TRBD1 (5 bases). Trimming left V 1 base short and J 4 bases short, with 13 bases between. Germline loops: CDR1 SGHDT, CDR2 YYEEEE. The CDR3 loop spans 15 amino acids. CDR3 nucleotides: TGTGCCAGCAGCTTGTTCGTATTGACAGCAGATACGCAGTATTTT. Amino acid sequence: CASSLFVLTADTQYF.

The rearrangement uses TRBV11-2 and TRBJ1-2; D is unclear. CDR1 is SGHAT, CDR2 FQNNGV, per germline. Trimming removed 2 bases from V and 6 bases from J, with 13 bases in between. This CDR3 comprises 14 residues. The CDR3 DNA sequence: TGTGCCAGCAGCTTAATCAAAAATGGGGATGGCTACACCTTC. It yields the protein CASSLIKNGDGYTF.

V gene TRBV12-5 combines with J gene TRBJ2-5; a possible D gene is TRBD2 (6 bases). CDR3 length equals 15 residues. CDR1 and CDR2 from the germline V gene are LGHNT and FRNRAP. V was pared by 5 bases and J by 1 base, with 14 bases between. This chain's CDR3 is CASGQILATQETQYF. The CDR3 DNA reads TGTGCTAGTGGTCAGATTCTAGCGACCCAAGAGACCCAGTACTTC.

This clone occurred once. This sequence joins TRBV18 and TRBJ1-1; D unclear. CDR3 length: 12 residues. Trimming removed 8 bases at V and 6 bases at J, with 13 bases between. Germline lookup yields CDR1 KGHSH and CDR2 LQKENI. CDR3 sequence (DNA): TGTGCCAGCCGACGCGAGGGCGCTGAAGCTTTCTTT. The encoded protein is CASRREGAEAFF.

The chain couples TRBV10-3 to TRBJ2-2, with 10 positions matching TRBD1. The CDR3 has 14 residues. Germline CDR1 is ENHRY and CDR2 is SYGVKD. The V and J ends lost 6 bases and 4 bases, in that order; junction bases with no gene match: 2. In nucleotides, the CDR3 is TGTGCCATCAGAGACAGGGGGCCCACCGGGGAGCTGTTTTTT. Translation: CAIRDRGPTGELFF.

The chain is built from TRBV27 and TRBJ2-7; D gene uncertain. V was trimmed by 3 bases and J by 2 bases, leaving 8 bases between them. The CDR3 sequence is 13 residues long. Germline CDR1 is MNHEY and CDR2 is SMNVEV (reference sequence). The DNA of the CDR3 is TGTGCCAGCAGTTTTGCAGGTCCCTACGAGCAGTACTTC. It translates to CASSFAGPYEQYF.

V is TRBV5-1 and J is TRBJ2-7; TRBD2 agrees at 12 bases. Germline CDR1 SGHRS, CDR2 YFSETQ. J gave up 4 bases and V 4 bases, and 3 bases lay outside the gene matches. The CDR3 has 14 amino acids. The CDR3 region has the DNA TGCGCCAGCAGCAGGACTAGCGGGACTTACGAGCAGTACTTC. Its protein is CASSRTSGTYEQYF.

The gene calls are TRBV6-5 and TRBJ2-1; perhaps TRBD2 as D (5 bases). The CDR3 covers 15 residues. V lost 4 bases and J lost 4, with 14 bases in between. Germline CDR1 is MNHEY and CDR2 is SVGAGI. CDR3 protein: CASSFLARVYNEQFF. The DNA of the CDR3 is TGTGCCAGCAGTTTTTTAGCGCGGGTATACAATGAGCAGTTCTTC.

This clone showed up just a few times. V is TRBV5-4 and J is TRBJ2-7, with 8 bases lining up with TRBD2. Germline V lookup: CDR1 SGHNT, CDR2 YYREEE (reference sequence). With 2 bases clipped from V and 1 base from J, the junction kept 8 bases outside the gene matches. The CDR3 runs to 16 residues. The CDR3 sequence is CASSLGGTSTSYEQYF. CDR3 nucleotides: TGTGCCAGCAGCTTAGGCGGGACTAGTACGTCCTACGAGCAGTACTTC. The full variable domain, in which reference TRBV5-4 and TRBJ2-7 provide the parts outside the CDR3, is ETGVTQSPTHLIKTRGQQVTLRCSSQSGHNTVSWYQQALGQGPQFIFQYYREEENGRGNFPPRFSGLQFPNYSSELNVNALELDDSALYLCASSLGGTSTSYEQYFGPGTRLTVT.

The chain carries TRBV13 and TRBJ1-3; D uncertain. CDR1 is PRHDT and CDR2 is FYEKMQ in the germline V gene (reference sequence). The V end lost 0 bases, the J end lost 4 bases, and 4 bases lay between the germline ends. The CDR3 sequence is 13 residues long. CDR3 in DNA: TGTGCCAGCAGCTTAGGCGAGGGAAACACCATATATTTT. This encodes CASSLGEGNTIYF. Using reference TRBV13 and TRBJ1-3 for the parts outside the CDR3, the full variable domain is AAGVIQSPRHLIKEKRETATLKCYPIPRHDTVYWYQQGPGQDPQFLISFYEKMQSDKGSIPDRFSAQQFSDYHSELNMSSLELGDSALYFCASSLGEGNTIYFGEGSWLTVV.

CDR3 coding DNA: TGTGCCAGCTCACAGGGTTCACCCCTCCACTTT. Its protein product is CASSQGSPLHF. The V call is TRBV18, the J call TRBJ1-6; no firm D call. Germline V gives CDR1 KGHSH, CDR2 LQKENI. The CDR3 spans 11 residues. V dropped 4 bases and J dropped 9 bases, with 4 bases sitting between them.

CDR3 DNA sequence: TGTGCCTGGAGTGTACAGCTAGTCAGTAGGGAGCAGTACTTC. It translates to CAWSVQLVSREQYF. The chain joins TRBV30 to TRBJ2-7; unclear D gene. The CDR3 is 14 residues long. Germline assignment: CDR1 GTSNPN and CDR2 SVGIG (reference sequence). Trimming cost V 0 bases and J 7 bases, with 16 bases left between them.

This clone was seen more than once but under ten times. The V and J genes are TRBV24-1 and TRBJ2-3; TRBD1 agrees at 9 bases. Trimming removed 3 bases from V and 5 bases from J; junction bases left unmatched: 8. Germline V gene lookup returns CDR1 KGHDR and CDR2 SFDVKD. The CDR3 is 16 residues long. CDR3 amino acids: CATSDGTQGAQDTQYF. The CDR3 nucleotides are TGTGCCACCAGTGATGGCACACAGGGGGCGCAAGATACGCAGTATTTT.

V and J are TRBV11-3 and TRBJ1-1, with D perhaps matching TRBD1 (6 bases). Germline V lookup: CDR1 SGHNT, CDR2 YENEEA. The germline V and J ends were trimmed by 5 bases and 3 bases, with 16 bases remaining between them. The CDR3 is 15 residues long. CDR3 residues: CASSQGTPWDTEAFF. In DNA, the CDR3 is TGTGCCAGCAGCCAAGGGACACCCTGGGACACTGAAGCTTTCTTT. The full variable domain, rest sourced from reference TRBV11-3 and TRBJ1-1, is EAGVVQSPRYKIIEKKQPVAFWCNPISGHNTLYWYLQNLGQGPELLIRYENEEAVDDSQLPKDRFSAERLKGVDSTLKIQPAELGDSAVYLCASSQGTPWDTEAFFGQGTRLTVV.

The rearrangement joins TRBV5-1 to TRBJ1-5; D remains unclear. CDR3 size: 13 residues. The germline V gene has CDR1 SGHRS and CDR2 YFSETQ. V shed 4 bases and J shed 5 bases, with 10 bases lying between them. Written as DNA, the CDR3 is TGCGCCAGCAGCCTGGAGAGGGATCAGCCCCAGCATTTT. Translated: CASSLERDQPQHF.

V usage is TRBV19 and J usage is TRBJ2-5; the match to TRBD2 covers 14 bases. V was clipped by 5 bases and J by 3 bases; unmatched bases: 8. Per the germline V gene, CDR1 is LNHDA and CDR2 is SQIVND (reference sequence). The CDR3 runs to 17 residues. The CDR3 coding sequence is TGTGCCAGTAGTCTGGGACTAGCGGGAGTTAAGGAAGAGACCCAGTACTTC. Translation: CASSLGLAGVKEETQYF.

The V and J genes are TRBV13 and TRBJ1-6; D gene uncertain. The CDR3 is 15 amino acids. V dropped 2 bases and J dropped 0 bases, with 5 bases sitting between them. Per the germline V gene, CDR1 is PRHDT and CDR2 is FYEKMQ (reference sequence). CDR3 sequence reads: CASSLLGSYNSPLHF. Written as DNA, the CDR3 is TGTGCCAGCAGCTTATTGGGCTCCTATAATTCACCCCTCCACTTT.